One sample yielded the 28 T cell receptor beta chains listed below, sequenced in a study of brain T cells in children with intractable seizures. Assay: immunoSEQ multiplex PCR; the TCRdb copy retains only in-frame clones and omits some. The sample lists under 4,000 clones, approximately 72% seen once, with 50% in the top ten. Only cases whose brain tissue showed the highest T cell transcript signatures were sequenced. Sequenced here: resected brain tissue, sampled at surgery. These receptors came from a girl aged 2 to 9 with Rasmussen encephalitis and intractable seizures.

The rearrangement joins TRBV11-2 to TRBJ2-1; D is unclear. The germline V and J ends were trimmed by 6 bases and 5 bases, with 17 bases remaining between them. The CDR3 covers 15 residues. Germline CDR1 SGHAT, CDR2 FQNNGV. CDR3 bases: TGTGCCAGCAGGCGGAGAGAAAAGGGAAACAATGAGCAGTTCTTC. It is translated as CASRRREKGNNEQFF.

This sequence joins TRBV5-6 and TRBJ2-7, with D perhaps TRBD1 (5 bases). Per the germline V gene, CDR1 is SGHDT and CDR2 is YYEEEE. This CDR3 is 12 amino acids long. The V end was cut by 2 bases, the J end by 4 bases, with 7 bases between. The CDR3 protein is CASSLQEYEQYF. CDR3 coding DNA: TGTGCCAGCAGCTTACAGGAGTACGAGCAGTACTTC.

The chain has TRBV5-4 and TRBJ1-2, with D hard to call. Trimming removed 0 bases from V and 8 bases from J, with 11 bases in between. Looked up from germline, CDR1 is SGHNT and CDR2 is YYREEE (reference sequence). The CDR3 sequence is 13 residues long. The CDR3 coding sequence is TGTGCCAGCAGCTTGGGGCAGCTCGGAGGCTACACCTTC. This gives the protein CASSLGQLGGYTF.

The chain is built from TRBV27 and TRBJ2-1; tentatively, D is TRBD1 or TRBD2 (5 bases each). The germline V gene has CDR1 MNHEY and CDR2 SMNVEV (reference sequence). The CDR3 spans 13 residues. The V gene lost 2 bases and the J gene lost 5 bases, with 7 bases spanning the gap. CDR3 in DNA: TGTGCCAGCAGTTTAGGGGGAGACAATGAGCAGTTCTTC. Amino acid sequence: CASSLGGDNEQFF.

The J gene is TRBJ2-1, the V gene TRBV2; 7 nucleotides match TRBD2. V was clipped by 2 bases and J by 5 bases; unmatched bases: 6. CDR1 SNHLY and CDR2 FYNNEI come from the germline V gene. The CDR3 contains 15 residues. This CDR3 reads CASSERRGKHNEQFF. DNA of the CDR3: TGTGCCAGCAGTGAACGGCGGGGGAAACACAATGAGCAGTTCTTC.

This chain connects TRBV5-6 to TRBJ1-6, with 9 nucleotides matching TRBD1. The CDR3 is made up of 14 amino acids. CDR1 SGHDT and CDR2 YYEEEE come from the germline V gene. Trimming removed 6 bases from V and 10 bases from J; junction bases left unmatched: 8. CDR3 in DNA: TGTGCCAGCAACCCCGGGACAGGGAACTCACCCCTCCACTTT. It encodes CASNPGTGNSPLHF.

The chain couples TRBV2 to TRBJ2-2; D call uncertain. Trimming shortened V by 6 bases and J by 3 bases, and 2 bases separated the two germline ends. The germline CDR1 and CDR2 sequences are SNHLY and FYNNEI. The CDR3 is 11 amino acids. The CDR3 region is CASRDTGELFF. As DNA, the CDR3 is TGTGCCAGCAGAGACACCGGGGAGCTGTTTTTT.

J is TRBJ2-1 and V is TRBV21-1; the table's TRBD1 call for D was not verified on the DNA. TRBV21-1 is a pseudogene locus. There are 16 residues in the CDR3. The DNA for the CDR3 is TGTGCCAGCAGCAAAGCTCGGCAGGGGGCTTACAATGAGCAGTTCTTC. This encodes CASSKARQGAYNEQFF.

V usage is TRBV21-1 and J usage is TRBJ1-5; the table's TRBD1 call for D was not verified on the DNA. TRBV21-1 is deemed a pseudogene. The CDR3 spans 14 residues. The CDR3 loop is CATIPGTPDQPQHF. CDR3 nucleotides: TGTGCCACCATTCCCGGGACACCGGATCAGCCCCAGCATTTT.

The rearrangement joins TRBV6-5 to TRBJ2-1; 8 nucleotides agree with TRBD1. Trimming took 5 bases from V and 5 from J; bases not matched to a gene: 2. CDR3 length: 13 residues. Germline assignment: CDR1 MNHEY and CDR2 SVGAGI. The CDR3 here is CASSLTGDNEQFF. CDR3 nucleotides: TGTGCCAGCAGTCTGACAGGGGACAATGAGCAGTTCTTC.

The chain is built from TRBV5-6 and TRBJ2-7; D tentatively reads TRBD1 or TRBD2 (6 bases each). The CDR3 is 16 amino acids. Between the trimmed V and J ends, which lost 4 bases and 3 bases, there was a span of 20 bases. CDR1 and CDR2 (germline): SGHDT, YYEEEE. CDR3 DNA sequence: TGTGCCAGCAGCGCGGGAACACAGGGAATAGGCTACGAGCAGTACTTC. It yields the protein CASSAGTQGIGYEQYF.

As DNA, the CDR3 is TGCGCCAGCAGCTTACTGACAGGGCGTACTGAAAAACTGTTTTTT. This translates into CASSLLTGRTEKLFF. The V call is TRBV5-1, the J call TRBJ1-4; the match to TRBD1 covers 7 bases. Germline values: CDR1 SGHRS, CDR2 YFSETQ. The trim removed 2 bases at V and 7 bases at J, leaving 8 bases unmatched. The CDR3 extends over 15 amino acids.

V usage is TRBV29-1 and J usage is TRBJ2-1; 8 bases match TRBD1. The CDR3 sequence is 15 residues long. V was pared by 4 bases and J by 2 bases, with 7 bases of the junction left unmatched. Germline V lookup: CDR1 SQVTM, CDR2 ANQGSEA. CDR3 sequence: CSVVRRTGTYNEQFF. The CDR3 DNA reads TGCAGCGTTGTTCGTCGGACAGGGACCTACAATGAGCAGTTCTTC.

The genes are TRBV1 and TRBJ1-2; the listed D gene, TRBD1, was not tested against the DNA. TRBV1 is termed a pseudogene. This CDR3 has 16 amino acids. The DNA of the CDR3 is TGCACCAGCAGTTGCAGAGGGGGATTAGCTAACTATGGCTACACCTTC. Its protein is CTSSCRGGLANYGYTF.

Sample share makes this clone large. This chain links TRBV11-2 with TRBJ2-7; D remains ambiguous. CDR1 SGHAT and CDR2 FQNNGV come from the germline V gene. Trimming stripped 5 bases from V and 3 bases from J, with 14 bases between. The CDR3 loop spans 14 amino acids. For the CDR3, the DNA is TGTGCCAGCAGCCTGAACTTCCTCAGCTACGAGCAGTACTTC. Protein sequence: CASSLNFLSYEQYF.

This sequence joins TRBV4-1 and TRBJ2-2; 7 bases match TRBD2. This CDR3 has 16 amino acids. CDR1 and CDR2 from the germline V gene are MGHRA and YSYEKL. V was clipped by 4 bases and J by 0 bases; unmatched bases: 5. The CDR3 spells CASSLVAGTNTGELFF. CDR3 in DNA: TGCGCCAGCAGCCTAGTAGCGGGTACGAACACCGGGGAGCTGTTTTTT.

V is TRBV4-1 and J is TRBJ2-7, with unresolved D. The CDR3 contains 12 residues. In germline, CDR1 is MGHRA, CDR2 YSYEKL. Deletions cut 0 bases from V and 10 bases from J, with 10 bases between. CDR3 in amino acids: CASSQDGRYQYF. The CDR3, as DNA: TGCGCCAGCAGCCAAGATGGCCGCTACCAGTACTTC.

CDR3 sequence: CASSPGGNTYNEQFF. The CDR3 bases are TGTGCCAGCAGCCCAGGGGGTAATACGTACAATGAGCAGTTCTTC. This rearrangement joins TRBV5-8 to TRBJ2-1; 7 nucleotides align to TRBD1. With V trimmed by 4 bases and J by 4 bases, 8 bases remained unmatched. Per the germline V gene, CDR1 is SGHTS and CDR2 is YDEGEE. This CDR3 is 15 amino acids long.

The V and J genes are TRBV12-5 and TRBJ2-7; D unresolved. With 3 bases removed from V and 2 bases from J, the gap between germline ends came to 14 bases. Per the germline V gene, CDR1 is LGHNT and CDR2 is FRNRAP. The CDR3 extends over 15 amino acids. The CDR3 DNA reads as TGTGCTAGTGGTTTTAAGGCTATTAGACCCTACGAGCAGTACTTC. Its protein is CASGFKAIRPYEQYF.

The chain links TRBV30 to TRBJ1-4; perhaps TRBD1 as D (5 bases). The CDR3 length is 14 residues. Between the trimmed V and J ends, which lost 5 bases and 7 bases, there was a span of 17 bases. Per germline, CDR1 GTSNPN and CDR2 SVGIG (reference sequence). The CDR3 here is CAWGSTGRSEKLFF. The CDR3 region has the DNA TGTGCCTGGGGCTCCACGGGGCGCAGTGAAAAACTGTTTTTT. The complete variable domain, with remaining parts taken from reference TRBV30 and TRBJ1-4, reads SQTIHQWPATLVQPVGSPLSLECTVEGTSNPNLYWYRQAAGRGLQLLFYSVGIGQISSEVPQNLSASRPQDRQFILSSKKLLLSDSGFYLCAWGSTGRSEKLFFGSGTQLSVL.

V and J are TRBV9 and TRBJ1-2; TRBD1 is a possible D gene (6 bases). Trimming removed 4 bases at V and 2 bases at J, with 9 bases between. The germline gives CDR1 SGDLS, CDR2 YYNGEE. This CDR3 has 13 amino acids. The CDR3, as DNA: TGTGCCAGCAGCTATCAGGGGAACTATGGCTACACCTTC. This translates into CASSYQGNYGYTF. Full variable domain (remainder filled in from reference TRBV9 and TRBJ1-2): DSGVTQTPKHLITATGQRVTLRCSPRSGDLSVYWYQQSLDQGLQFLIQYYNGEERAKGNILERFSAQQFPDLHSELNLSSLELGDSALYFCASSYQGNYGYTFGSGTRLTVV.

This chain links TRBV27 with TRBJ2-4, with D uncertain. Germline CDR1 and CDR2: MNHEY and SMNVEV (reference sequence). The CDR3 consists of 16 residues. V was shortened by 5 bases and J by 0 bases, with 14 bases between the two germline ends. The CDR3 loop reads CASSPGRLLAKNIQYF. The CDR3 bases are TGTGCCAGCAGTCCGGGCCGATTACTAGCCAAAAACATTCAGTACTTC.

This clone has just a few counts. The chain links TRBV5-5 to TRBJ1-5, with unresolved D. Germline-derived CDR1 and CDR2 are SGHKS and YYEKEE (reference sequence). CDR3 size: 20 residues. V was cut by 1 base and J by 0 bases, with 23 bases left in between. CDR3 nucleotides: TGTGCCAGCAGCTTGATGGGAACGACTCAGACTCGGACTAGCAATCAGCCCCAGCATTTT. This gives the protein CASSLMGTTQTRTSNQPQHF.

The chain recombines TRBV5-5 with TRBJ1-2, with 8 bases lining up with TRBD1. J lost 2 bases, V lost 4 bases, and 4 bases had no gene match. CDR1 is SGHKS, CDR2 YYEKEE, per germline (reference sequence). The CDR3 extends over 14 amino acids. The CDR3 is CASSPGQGNYGYTF. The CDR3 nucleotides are TGTGCCAGCAGCCCAGGACAGGGCAACTATGGCTACACCTTC.

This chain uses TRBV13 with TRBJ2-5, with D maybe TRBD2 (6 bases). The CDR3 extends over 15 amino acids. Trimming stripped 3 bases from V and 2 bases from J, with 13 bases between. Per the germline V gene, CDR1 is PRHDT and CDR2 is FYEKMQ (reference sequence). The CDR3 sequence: CASSLRIAAQETQYF. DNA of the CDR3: TGTGCCAGCAGCTTGAGAATAGCGGCACAAGAGACCCAGTACTTC.

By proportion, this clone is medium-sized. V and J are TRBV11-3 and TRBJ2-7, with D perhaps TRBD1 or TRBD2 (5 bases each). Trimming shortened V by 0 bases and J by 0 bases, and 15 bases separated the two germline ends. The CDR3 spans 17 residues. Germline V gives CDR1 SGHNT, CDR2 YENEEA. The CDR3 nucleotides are TGTGCCAGCAGCTTAGACGAGTTGTGGGGGAACTCCTACGAGCAGTACTTC. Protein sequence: CASSLDELWGNSYEQYF.

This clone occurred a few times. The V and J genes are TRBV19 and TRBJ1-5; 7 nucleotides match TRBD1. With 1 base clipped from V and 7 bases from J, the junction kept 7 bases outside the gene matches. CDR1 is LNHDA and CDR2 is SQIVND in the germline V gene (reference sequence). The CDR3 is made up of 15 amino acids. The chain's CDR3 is CASSIVPGQVQPQHF. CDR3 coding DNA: TGTGCCAGTAGTATAGTCCCTGGACAGGTCCAGCCCCAGCATTTT. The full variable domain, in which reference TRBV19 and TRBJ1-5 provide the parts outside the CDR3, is DGGITQSPKYLFRKEGQNVTLSCEQNLNHDAMYWYRQDPGQGLRLIYYSQIVNDFQKGDIAEGYSVSREKKESFPLTVTSAQKNPTAFYLCASSIVPGQVQPQHFGDGTRLSIL.

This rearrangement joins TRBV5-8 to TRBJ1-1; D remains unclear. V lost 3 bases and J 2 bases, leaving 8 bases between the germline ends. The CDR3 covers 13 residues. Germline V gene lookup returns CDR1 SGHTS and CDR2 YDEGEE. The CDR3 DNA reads TGTGCCAGCAGCTCGGCCGTTAACACTGAAGCTTTCTTT. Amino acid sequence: CASSSAVNTEAFF.